This T cell receptor beta chain derives from a study of neurological immune-mediated disorders. Regarding the study as a whole: The absence of shared CDR3 amino acid sequences among expanded clones across subjects suggests private repertoires in all groups.

This clonotype was counted many times. The antigen remains unidentified. The cDNA was generated by 5'RACE with 10-nucleotide random UMIs. Via MiXCR, TCRdb re-called the 5' RACE reads, giving one row per CDR3 protein. The table shows fewer than 85,000 distinct CDR3 sequences, with over 15% occurring only once. There are 15 residues in the CDR3. Germline CDR1 and CDR2: MNHEY and SMNVEV (reference sequence). V gave up 6 bases and J gave up 8 bases, with 20 bases separating them. Sequencing used PBMCs. The chain combines TRBV27 with TRBJ2-1; D perhaps matches TRBD2 (7 bases). The clonotype comes from a woman aged 40 to 55 in good health. The DNA for the CDR3 is TGTGCCAGCAGAACTGTCAGGACTAGGGGGGATGAGCAGTTCTTC. Translated, it gives CASRTVRTRGDEQFF.